This T cell receptor (beta chain) appears in the sequencing data of a study of cytomegalovirus exposure and HLA in healthy donors. Across the whole study: In an earlier analysis, some 110 million unique TCR beta sequences were found from approximately 190 million T cells. Study outcomes and limitations: Testing in vitro showed three CMV-associated chains specific for CMV antigens. The study designated about 180 TCR beta chains cytomegalovirus-associated.

As regards this clone: The antigen is unknown.

The PCR ran on 60 Vbeta and 13 Jbeta primers. Only in-frame clones appear in the TCRdb table, and some are missing; sequencing was by immunoSEQ multiplex PCR. The sample shows 50,000 to 55,000 clones, around 67% of them seen only once. The CDR3 extends over 15 amino acids. V was shortened by 4 bases and J by 8 bases, with 18 bases between the two germline ends. Germline V gene sequence: CDR1 SGDLS, CDR2 YYNGEE. Sequencing was performed on PBMCs. The clonotype comes from a woman in her forties or fifties in good health and CMV-seropositive. V and J are TRBV9 and TRBJ1-4; D is undetermined. The CDR3 bases are TGTGCCAGCAGCCCCCGGGAGAACATTGTCGAAAAACTGTTTTTT. Translated, it gives CASSPRENIVEKLFF.